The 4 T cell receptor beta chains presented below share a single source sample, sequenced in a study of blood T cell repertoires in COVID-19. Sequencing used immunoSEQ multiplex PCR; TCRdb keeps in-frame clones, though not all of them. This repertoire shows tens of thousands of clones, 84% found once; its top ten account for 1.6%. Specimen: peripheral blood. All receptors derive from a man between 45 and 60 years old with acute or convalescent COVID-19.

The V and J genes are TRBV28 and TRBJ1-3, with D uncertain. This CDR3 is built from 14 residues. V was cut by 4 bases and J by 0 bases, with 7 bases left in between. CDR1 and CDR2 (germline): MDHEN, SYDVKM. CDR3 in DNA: TGTGCCAGCAGTTCCCCCTACTCTGGAAACACCATATATTTT. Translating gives CASSSPYSGNTIYF.

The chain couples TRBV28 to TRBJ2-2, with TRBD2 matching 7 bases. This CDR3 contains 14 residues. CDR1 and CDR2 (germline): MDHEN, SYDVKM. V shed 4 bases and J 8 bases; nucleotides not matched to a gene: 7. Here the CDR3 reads CASSSQGLGGELFF. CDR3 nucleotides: TGTGCCAGCAGTTCACAAGGACTAGGTGGGGAGCTGTTTTTT.

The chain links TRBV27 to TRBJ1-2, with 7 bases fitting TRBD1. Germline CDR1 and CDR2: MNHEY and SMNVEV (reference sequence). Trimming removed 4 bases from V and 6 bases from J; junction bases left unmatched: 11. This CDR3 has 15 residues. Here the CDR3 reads CASSSLQGGHDGYTF. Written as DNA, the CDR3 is TGTGCCAGCAGTTCCCTTCAGGGGGGACACGATGGCTACACCTTC.

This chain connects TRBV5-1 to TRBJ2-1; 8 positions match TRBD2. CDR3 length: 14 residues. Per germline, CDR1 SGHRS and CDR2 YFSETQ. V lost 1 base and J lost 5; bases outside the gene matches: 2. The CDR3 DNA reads TGCGCCAGCAGCTTGTACGGGGGGGACAATGAGCAGTTCTTC. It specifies CASSLYGGDNEQFF.